Listed below are T cell receptor beta chains from one sample, sequenced in a study of spatial heterogeneity in lung cancer. Each CDR3 protein gets one entry after TCRdb re-called the 5' RACE reads with MiXCR. The sample has some 120,000 distinct CDR3 sequences, 12% seen once. The sample consisted of PBMCs, taken at follow-up. Receptor source: a male donor with early-stage non-small cell lung cancer. Each CDR3 is given with its conserved first and last residue. A D gene is named only where the DNA matches it firmly. Rows may omit the clone size; those that give it use once, few, many or a size class.

few,TRBV6-1,TRBJ1-1,TRBD1,CASSVRDRGPTEAFF,TGTGCCAGCAGTGTTCGGGACAGGGGCCCTACTGAAGCTTTCTTT
many,TRBV11-2,TRBJ1-1,-,CASSPQTLVAFF,TGTGCCAGCAGCCCCCAGACCTTGGTGGCTTTCTTT
many,TRBV12-3/TRBV12-4,TRBJ1-1,-,CASSSGQTTEAFF,TGTGCCAGCAGTTCGGGGCAGACCACTGAAGCTTTCTTT
-,TRBV11-2,TRBJ1-5,TRBD1,CASSSGQGGNSNQPQHF,TGTGCCAGCAGCTCGGGACAGGGGGGCAATAGCAATCAGCCCCAGCATTTT
few,TRBV20-1,TRBJ1-2,-,CSARERTRGTWRGYTF,TGCAGTGCTAGAGAACGAACCAGGGGAACTTGGAGAGGCTACACCTTC
few,TRBV7-2,TRBJ2-1,-,CASSLAMAYSEQFF,TGTGCCAGCAGCTTAGCGATGGCGTACAGTGAGCAGTTCTTC
many,TRBV5-1,TRBJ1-1,-,CASSLGGSTNSNTEAFF,TGCGCCAGCAGCTTGGGAGGATCGACCAACTCGAACACTGAAGCTTTCTTT
-,TRBV9,TRBJ1-4,-,CASSVEAISREKLFF,TGTGCCAGCAGCGTAGAAGCCATTTCTCGGGAAAAACTGTTTTTT
-,TRBV2,TRBJ1-5,-,CASTTGRRGNQPQHF,TGTGCCAGCACAACAGGGCGACGGGGCAATCAGCCCCAGCATTTT
-,TRBV5-1,TRBJ2-2,-,CASSLPARNTGELFF,TGCGCCAGCAGCTTGCCAGCGAGAAACACCGGGGAGCTGTTTTTT
few,TRBV5-1,TRBJ1-2,TRBD1,CASSLRQGVGYTF,TGCGCCAGCAGCTTGAGACAGGGAGTTGGCTACACCTTC
few,TRBV5-1,TRBJ1-5,TRBD1,CASSLTGERNQPQHF,TGCGCCAGCAGCTTGACAGGGGAGAGGAATCAGCCCCAGCATTTT
few,TRBV5-6,TRBJ2-7,-,CASSLAPRNEQYF,TGTGCCAGCAGCTTGGCCCCTAGAAACGAGCAGTACTTC
-,TRBV10-3,TRBJ2-7,TRBD1,CAITGTGYGHEQYF,TGTGCCATCACTGGGACAGGGTATGGCCACGAGCAGTACTTC
few,TRBV12-3/TRBV12-4,TRBJ1-1,-,CASSLGQKNTEAFF,TGTGCCAGCAGCTTAGGACAGAAGAACACTGAAGCTTTCTTT
many,TRBV28,TRBJ2-1,TRBD1,CASRVGDREFF,TGTGCCAGCCGGGTAGGGGACAGGGAGTTCTTC
many,TRBV4-2,TRBJ2-7,TRBD2,CASSQDLAASYEQYF,TGTGCCAGCAGCCAAGATCTAGCGGCCTCCTACGAGCAGTACTTC
few,TRBV5-1,TRBJ2-3,TRBD2,CASSLVASGADTQYF,TGCGCCAGCAGCTTGGTGGCTAGCGGGGCAGATACGCAGTATTTT
few,TRBV3-1,TRBJ1-3,-,CASSQGEGISGNTIYF,TGTGCCAGCAGCCAAGGGGAAGGGATCTCTGGAAACACCATATATTTT
many,TRBV7-9,TRBJ1-5,-,CASSLGRGGQPQHF,TGTGCCAGCAGCTTGGGCAGGGGAGGTCAGCCCCAGCATTTT
few,TRBV5-4,TRBJ2-7,-,CASSSGGISYEQYF,TGTGCCAGCAGCTCCGGAGGGATTTCCTACGAGCAGTACTTC
-,TRBV5-1,TRBJ2-7,-,CASSLDYRSYEQYF,TGCGCCAGCAGCTTGGACTACAGATCCTACGAGCAGTACTTC
few,TRBV27,TRBJ2-5,-,CASSLGQGNQTQYF,TGTGCCAGCAGTTTAGGGCAGGGGAACCAGACCCAGTACTTC
-,TRBV4-2,TRBJ1-2,-,CASSQEPQDRSNYGYTF,TGTGCCAGCAGCCAAGAGCCCCAGGACCGCTCTAACTATGGCTACACCTTC
-,TRBV4-3,TRBJ1-5,-,CASSQDAQGFSNQPQHF,TGCGCCAGCAGCCAAGATGCCCAGGGGTTTAGCAATCAGCCCCAGCATTTT
many,TRBV10-3,TRBJ1-2,-,CAISESANYGYTF,TGTGCCATCAGTGAGTCCGCTAACTATGGCTACACCTTC
-,TRBV5-1,TRBJ2-3,TRBD2,CASSKPALAGGADTQYF,TGCGCCAGCAGCAAGCCAGCCCTAGCGGGGGGGGCAGATACGCAGTATTTT
many,TRBV6-2/TRBV6-3,TRBJ2-2,-,CASSYSPPTGELFF,TGTGCCAGCAGTTACTCGCCACCTACCGGGGAGCTGTTTTTT
-,TRBV20-1,TRBJ1-6,TRBD1,CSARRGGQNNSPLHF,TGCAGTGCTAGACGTGGGGGACAGAATAATTCACCCCTCCACTTT
few,TRBV5-1,TRBJ2-7,-,CASSLLGQSSYEQYF,TGCGCCAGCAGCTTGCTTGGACAGAGCTCCTACGAGCAGTACTTC
many,TRBV12-3/TRBV12-4,TRBJ1-1,-,CASSPNAGEAFF,TGTGCCAGCAGTCCGAATGCGGGAGAGGCTTTCTTT
many,TRBV28,TRBJ2-7,TRBD1,CASSLVAGQGSYEQYF,TGTGCCAGCAGTTTGGTCGCGGGACAGGGCTCCTACGAGCAGTACTTC
-,TRBV20-1,TRBJ1-1,-,CSASQTGNTEAFF,TGCAGTGCTAGTCAAACAGGGAACACTGAAGCTTTCTTT
-,TRBV20-1,TRBJ2-3,TRBD2,CSAPRIGGGGSTDTQYF,TGCAGTGCCCCCAGGATAGGCGGCGGGGGGAGCACAGATACGCAGTATTTT
-,TRBV7-3,TRBJ1-6,-,CASSSDDTIPLSDNSPLHF,TGTGCCAGCAGCTCCGATGACACCATTCCACTTTCGGATAATTCACCCCTCCACTTT
-,TRBV4-3,TRBJ2-3,-,CASSQDRDTQYF,TGCGCCAGCAGCCAAGATAGGGATACGCAGTATTTT
many,TRBV9,TRBJ2-5,-,CASSAGLRGRQETQYF,TGTGCCAGCAGCGCGGGACTCCGGGGCCGCCAAGAGACCCAGTACTTC
few,TRBV7-9,TRBJ2-1,-,CASSSRAQGNEQFF,TGTGCCAGCAGCTCCAGGGCTCAAGGTAATGAGCAGTTCTTC
once,TRBV24-1,TRBJ2-7,-,CATSDFSRSEQYF,TGTGCCACCAGTGATTTTTCCAGGTCGGAGCAGTACTTC
few,TRBV3-1,TRBJ1-5,-,CASSQDSRNQPQHF,TGTGCCAGCAGCCAAGATTCCCGAAATCAGCCCCAGCATTTT
many,TRBV20-1,TRBJ1-5,-,CSAQRGAGNQPQHF,TGCAGTGCGCAGAGGGGGGCGGGCAATCAGCCCCAGCATTTT
-,TRBV19,TRBJ1-3,-,CASSQGTPSGNTIYF,TGTGCCAGTAGTCAAGGGACACCCTCTGGAAACACCATATATTTT
few,TRBV18,TRBJ2-6,TRBD1,CASSPPGQRTSGANALTF,TGTGCCAGCTCACCACCGGGACAGAGAACCTCTGGGGCCAACGCCCTGACTTTC
many,TRBV4-1,TRBJ2-7,TRBD1,CASSQPGQGTDEQYF,TGCGCCAGCAGCCAGCCGGGACAGGGAACAGACGAGCAGTACTTC